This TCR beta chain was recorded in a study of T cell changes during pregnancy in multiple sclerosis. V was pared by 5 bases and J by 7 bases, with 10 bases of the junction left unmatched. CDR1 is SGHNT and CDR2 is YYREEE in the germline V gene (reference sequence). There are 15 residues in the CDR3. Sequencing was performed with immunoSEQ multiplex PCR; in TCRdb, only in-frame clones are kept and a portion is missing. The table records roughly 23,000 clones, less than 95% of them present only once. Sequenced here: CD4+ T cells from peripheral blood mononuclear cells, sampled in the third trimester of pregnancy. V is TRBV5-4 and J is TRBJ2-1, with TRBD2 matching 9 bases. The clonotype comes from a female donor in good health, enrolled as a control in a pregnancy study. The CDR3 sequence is CASRQLAGRWNEQFF. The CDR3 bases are TGTGCCAGCAGACAACTAGCGGGTCGATGGAATGAGCAGTTCTTC.